This T cell receptor beta chain was found in a study of shared clonotypes between healthy human individuals (dated by TCRdb to about 2020). Background on the whole study: The cohort comprised a couple of women and a few men aged 18 to 49 years. To increase sequencing depth and limit assay-specific biases, TCR repertoire library preparation and sequencing were carried out by different laboratories using diverse techniques. For each donor, three plates each were used for CD4 naive and CD4 memory, two plates were used for CD8 naive, and one plate was used for CD8 memory. To estimate repertoire size and how much clonotypes are shared between individuals, the study performed deep sequencing of blood TCR repertoires from a few healthy adults. Per donor, leukapheresis produced somewhere between about 0.8 and 9 billion PBMCs. The full study reports these points: Sharing across several donors was observed for approximately 5% of naive CD4, over 3% of naive CD8, 2% to 2.5% of memory CD4, and approximately 0.41% of memory CD8 clonotypes. The small number of donors limited the genetic and exposure-history diversity represented. Compared with non-shared clonotypes, clonotypes shared by all four sorted-subset donors had higher generation probabilities. Sampling was restricted to blood, and TCR repertoires in tissues likely differ from the TCR repertoires found in blood. Larger estimated clonotype richness was generally found for naive subsets than for memory subsets. Incomplete sequencing was indicated by rarefaction of sorted-subset datasets, despite the large sequencing depth. Based on pairwise subsampling, the degree of clonotype sharing among donors was expected to be affected by sequencing depth.

V and J are trimmed by 6 bases and 10 bases, and the gene matches miss 14 bases of the junction. The CDR3 starts with the cysteine, ends with the phenylalanine, and has 15 residues. The CDR3 DNA has 45 bases and is translated from base 1. Reading the germline V gene gives CDR1 ENHRY and CDR2 SYGVKD. A remark on this clone: The target of this receptor is not known. No base qualities exist here, and no much larger clone lies one base off it.

TCR CDR3 regions were amplified from genomic DNA by multiplex PCR using the deep immunoSEQ assay. Extracted genomic DNA from each cell subset was distributed evenly across all wells of several immunoSEQ 96-well plates, and each plate was treated as a replicate. For sorted subsets, approximately 0.2 ug of genomic DNA, equivalent to roughly 30,000 T cell genomes, went into each replicate PCR. The purified libraries were quantified using a Qubit 3.0 fluorometer, sized with a Bioanalyzer 2100, and then quantified again using the KAPA Library Quantification kit. Every immunoSEQ 96-well plate was sequenced on a dedicated single-read 150-cycle Illumina NextSeq 550 flow cell. Concerning the study's data processing: Because the immunoSEQ output held only junctional sequences and lacked quality scores, the filtering could not match the filtering applied to full-length reads. Sequences were annotated with PyIR, a Python wrapper for IgBLAST v1.9, using IMGT germline references to assign V/J genes and CDR3. Reads with weak V/J assignments (E-value above 1e-6), missing CDR3, stop codons, out-of-frame junctions, or ambiguous translated residues were removed. V3J clonotypes were defined by identical inferred V gene, J gene, and CDR3 amino acid sequence. Percentage overlap between repertoires was computed as shared unique clonotypes divided by the size of the smaller repertoire. RTK rarefaction, the Chao1 estimator, and Recon v2.1 estimates of unobserved clonotypes were used to assess repertoire richness. OLGA was used to compute generation probabilities for all TCRbeta clonotypes that the gDNA method yielded from a few donors. Here the immuneACCESS table is served through TCRdb, limited to in-frame sequences with V and J called. Missing clones are a known gap in these copies; in checked studies unresolved V genes cover under half, and the rest lacks a known reason. Clonal size and the V and J genes are those of that table, whereas D and trimming came from the DNA. This sample lists approximately 740,000 clones; 85% to 95% were detected once. Of the sample, more than 20% is held by the ten largest clones.

For the CD8 naive samples, CD45RO-negative cells were positively selected for CCR7, yielding a CD45RA+CCR7+ population from which TemRA cells were excluded. The donors were healthy, HIV-negative adults who had no recently reported acute infections or vaccinations. Every donor was a Caucasian adult living in Nashville, Tennessee, USA. Blood was obtained by leukapheresis, after which PBMCs were separated by Ficoll-Histopaque density gradient centrifugation and cryopreserved in liquid nitrogen vapor phase. Analytical flow cytometry was used to check the purity and quantity of every magnetically sorted T cell population. Genomic DNA was isolated from every sorted fraction and measured by UV absorbance on a Nanodrop 2000c.

The receptor chain draws on TRBV10-3 and TRBJ1-4, and 7 bases in between align with TRBD1. The clonotype originates from a man aged 30 to 45 in good health. The sequenced material came from naive CD8+ T cells sorted from blood. This specimen's cell subset or site label, interpreted: CD45RA+CCR7+. The CDR3 region reads CAISIHRGTYRKLFF. The bases are TGTGCCATCAGCATACACAGGGGAACTTATCGAAAACTGTTTTTT.